The 5 T cell receptor beta chains below come from one sample, sequenced in a study of blood T cell repertoires in COVID-19. The repertoire was sequenced with immunoSEQ multiplex PCR; TCRdb's copy has only in-frame clones and lacks some. The table has under 80,000 clones, roughly 80% seen once; the top ten hold about 5.3%. Material: peripheral blood. These receptor sequences come from a man aged 65-85 years with acute or convalescent COVID-19.

This clone was picked up a small number of times. This chain uses TRBV5-1 with TRBJ2-1; the D gene is possibly TRBD1 (6 bases). CDR3 length: 14 amino acids. Trimming cost V 2 bases and J 13 bases, with 19 bases left between them. CDR1 and CDR2 (germline): SGHRS, YFSETQ. Here the CDR3 reads CASSLSKGGFTQFF. CDR3 in DNA: TGCGCCAGCAGCTTATCGAAAGGGGGTTTCACCCAGTTCTTC.

The genes are TRBV9 and TRBJ2-7; no definite D call. CDR1 and CDR2 (germline): SGDLS, YYNGEE. The CDR3 contains 15 residues. The V gene lost 0 bases and the J gene lost 0 bases, with 10 bases spanning the gap. In nucleotides, the CDR3 is TGTGCCAGCAGCGTAGAGGCGGCTAGCTCCTACGAGCAGTACTTC. Its protein product is CASSVEAASSYEQYF.

The chain uses TRBV12-3 or TRBV12-4 and TRBJ1-2; D is undetermined. This CDR3 is 12 amino acids long. Trimming stripped 5 bases from V and 1 base from J, with 5 bases between. The CDR3 loop is CASSQNNYGYTF. The CDR3 DNA follows: TGTGCCAGCAGTCAGAATAACTATGGCTACACCTTC.

CDR3: CSALGGTTGETQYF. DNA of the CDR3: TGCAGCGCCCTCGGCGGAACCACTGGAGAGACCCAGTACTTC. The chain uses TRBV29-1 and TRBJ2-5; D remains ambiguous. Deletions cut 7 bases from V and 4 bases from J, with 19 bases between. CDR3 length equals 14 residues. Germline V lookup: CDR1 SQVTM, CDR2 ANQGSEA.

The chain links TRBV4-2 to TRBJ2-5; 7 positions match TRBD2. Germline V gives CDR1 LGHNA, CDR2 YNFKEQ. Trimming removed 4 bases from V and 1 base from J; junction bases left unmatched: 3. This CDR3 comprises 14 residues. The CDR3 nucleotides read TGTGCCAGCAGCCTGGGAGGGGTCCAAGAGACCCAGTACTTC. The encoded protein is CASSLGGVQETQYF.